These 11 T cell receptor beta chains originate from one sample sequenced in a study of blood T cell repertoires in COVID-19. TCRdb's table, derived via immunoSEQ multiplex PCR, lists solely in-frame clones and lacks some. The sample contains 35,000 to 55,000 clones, nearly 90% of which appear only once. The sequencing sample was made of peripheral blood. The source is a man aged 50-60 years with active COVID-19.

The chain links TRBV12-3 or TRBV12-4 to TRBJ1-6; maybe TRBD1 (5 bases). This CDR3 spans 13 amino acids. The ends were cut back, 9 bases at V and 7 bases at J, with 13 bases in the middle. The DNA of the CDR3 is TGTGCCAGTCGGGGGTACCTCAATTCACCCCTCCACTTT. Translated: CASRGYLNSPLHF.

CDR3 DNA sequence: TGCGCCAGCAGCTTGGACTTCCAGGGTTACTACGAGCAGTACTTC. Amino acid sequence: CASSLDFQGYYEQYF. The gene calls are TRBV5-1 and TRBJ2-7, with D perhaps matching TRBD1 (5 bases). This CDR3 contains 15 residues. The V end was cut by 0 bases, the J end by 3 bases, with 13 bases between. CDR1 is SGHRS and CDR2 is YFSETQ in the germline V gene.

This clone was observed a single time. The chain couples TRBV6-2 or TRBV6-3 to TRBJ1-1; 9 nucleotides align to TRBD1. The trim removed 5 bases at V and 6 bases at J, leaving 13 bases unmatched. The length of the CDR3 is 16 residues. Germline CDR1 and CDR2: MNHEY and SVGEGT. The CDR3, as DNA: TGTGCCAGCAGTGACGACAGGGGGATTATAAGCGCTGAAGCTTTCTTT. It encodes CASSDDRGIISAEAFF.

The chain joins TRBV10-1 to TRBJ2-1; D not resolved. Trimming took 5 bases from V and 6 from J, leaving 14 bases between them. The CDR3 sequence is 14 residues long. Per germline, CDR1 WNHNN and CDR2 SYGVQD (reference sequence). The CDR3 nucleotides read TGCGCCAGCAGTAGTGAGGAATGGTGCAATGAGCAGTTCTTC. Its translation is CASSSEEWCNEQFF.

The chain links TRBV18 to TRBJ1-6; D gene ambiguous. V gave up 3 bases and J gave up 7 bases, with 13 bases separating them. Germline V CDR1 and CDR2: KGHSH, LQKENI. This CDR3 spans 15 amino acids. In nucleotides, the CDR3 is TGTGCCAGCTCACCTTCCGGGTACCAGAATTCACCCCTCCACTTT. Its translation is CASSPSGYQNSPLHF.

The chain has TRBV5-4 and TRBJ2-3; a weak D match, TRBD2 (5 bases). The germline CDR1 and CDR2 sequences are SGHNT and YYREEE (reference sequence). CDR3 length equals 15 residues. V lost 7 bases and J 4 bases, leaving 19 bases between the germline ends. The CDR3 DNA sequence: TGTGCCAGCGTTTCTGGAGGCGACGGCGCAGATACGCAGTATTTT. It specifies CASVSGGDGADTQYF.

V usage is TRBV4-2 and J usage is TRBJ2-2, with 10 positions matching TRBD1. Germline V gene sequence: CDR1 LGHNA, CDR2 YNFKEQ. This CDR3 contains 16 residues. V shed 7 bases, J shed 2 bases, and the junction held 7 bases outside the gene matches. The CDR3 sequence: CASKPGDRGNTGELFF. CDR3 coding DNA: TGTGCCAGCAAACCGGGGGACAGGGGTAACACCGGGGAGCTGTTTTTT.

This chain uses TRBV5-1 with TRBJ2-6; D is possibly TRBD1 (6 bases). V lost 2 bases, J lost 2 bases, and 8 bases lay in between. CDR3 length: 15 amino acids. Germline CDR1 SGHRS, CDR2 YFSETQ. The CDR3: CASSLQGPGANVLTF. CDR3 DNA sequence: TGCGCCAGCAGCTTACAGGGTCCTGGGGCCAACGTCCTGACTTTC.

This clone was observed once. Sequence at one end of the junction differs from germline and may be a read error. The genes are TRBV7-7 and TRBJ2-3, with 9 bases that match TRBD1. Germline CDR1 SSHAT, CDR2 FNYEAQ (reference sequence). There are 17 residues in the CDR3. Written as DNA, the CDR3 is TGTGCTAGCAGCCCGGACTCGGGACAGGGCCGCACAGATACGCAGTATTTT. Residues: CASSPDSGQGRTDTQYF.

This chain joins TRBV28 and TRBJ2-3; 12 nucleotides align to TRBD1. The CDR3 has 17 residues. Germline values: CDR1 MDHEN, CDR2 SYDVKM. J lost 4 bases, V lost 4 bases, and 9 bases had no gene match. In DNA, the CDR3 is TGTGCCAGCAGTTCGCCGGGACAGGGGGCATTTTCAGATACGCAGTATTTT. Its protein is CASSSPGQGAFSDTQYF.

The V gene is TRBV18, the J gene TRBJ1-2; D call uncertain. The CDR3 loop spans 15 amino acids. Trimming left V 3 bases short and J 7 bases short, with 18 bases between. Germline values: CDR1 KGHSH, CDR2 LQKENI. The CDR3 coding sequence is TGTGCCAGCTCACCTTCCGCGGATCCGGTTCGTGGCTACACCTTC. Its translation is CASSPSADPVRGYTF.